This T cell receptor (delta chain) emerged from a study of gamma-delta T cells after stem cell transplantation. Germline loops: CDR1 GEAIGNYY, CDR2 EKD. The ends lost 1 base at V and 0 bases at J; junction bases unmatched: 10. CDR3 size: 17 residues. TCRdb reanalysed the RT-PCR reads with CATT. The profile shows 1,200 or so delta-chain clones, roughly 4% of them singletons. This clone turned up a few times. This DNA translates differently at residue 11 from the TCRdb protein, which is that of a much larger clone; a read error is likely, and the protein shown is the DNA's own translation. This clonotype originated in a human donor. It is not recorded whose cells these are; they may come from a transplant donor. The specimen sequenced was gamma-delta T cells. V and J are TRDV2 and TRDJ1; 7 bases map to TRDD3. Here the CDR3 reads CACDTLGITTDTDKLIF. The CDR3 DNA reads as TGTGCCTGTGACACTCTGGGGATAACAACGGACACCGATAAACTCATCTTT.